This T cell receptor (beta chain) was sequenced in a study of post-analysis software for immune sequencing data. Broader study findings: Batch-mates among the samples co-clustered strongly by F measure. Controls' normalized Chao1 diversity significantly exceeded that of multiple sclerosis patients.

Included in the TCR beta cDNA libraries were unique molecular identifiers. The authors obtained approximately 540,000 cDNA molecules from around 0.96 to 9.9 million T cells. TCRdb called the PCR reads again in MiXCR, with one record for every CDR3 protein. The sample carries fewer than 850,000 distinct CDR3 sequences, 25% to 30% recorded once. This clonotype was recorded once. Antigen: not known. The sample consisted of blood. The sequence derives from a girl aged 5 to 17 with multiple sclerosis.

For the CDR3, the DNA is TGTGCCGCCAGTGAGTACCGGGACATCACCTACGAGCAGTACTTC. Amino acids: CAASEYRDITYEQYF. This sequence joins TRBV10-3 and TRBJ2-7; possible D gene TRBD1, 6 bases. The CDR3 has 15 residues. The germline V gene encodes CDR1 ENHRY and CDR2 SYGVKD. V lost 11 bases and J lost 2, with 22 bases in between.